This T cell receptor beta chain came from a study of cytomegalovirus exposure and HLA in healthy donors. In its sample, this clone was seen once. V lost 1 base and J lost 3; bases outside the gene matches: 8. The CDR3 covers 16 residues. Looked up from germline, CDR1 is MGHDK and CDR2 is SYGVNS. Amplification used 60 Vbeta primers and 13 Jbeta primers. Profiling relied on immunoSEQ multiplex PCR, and the TCRdb table lists in-frame clones only, not all of them. The sample holds about 190,000 clones, approximately 80% seen once. Specimen: PBMCs. The V and J genes are TRBV25-1 and TRBJ2-7, with 8 bases fitting TRBD1. This receptor was identified in a man in his forties or fifties in good health and CMV-seropositive. The CDR3 region is CASSESKTGAFYEQYF. In DNA, the CDR3 is TGTGCCAGCAGTGAATCTAAGACAGGGGCATTCTACGAGCAGTACTTC.